This T cell receptor beta chain comes out of a study of technical replicates of blood from a few donors. The CDR3 runs to 15 residues. V shed 3 bases, J shed 7 bases, and the junction held 10 bases outside the gene matches. CDR1 and CDR2 (germline): MNHEY, SMNVEV (reference sequence). Only in-frame clones appear in the TCRdb table, and some are missing; sequencing was by immunoSEQ multiplex PCR. The data contain almost 90,000 clones, 85% to 95% of them singletons. The chain joins TRBV27 to TRBJ2-3; 7 nucleotides line up with TRBD2. Sequencing used T cells isolated from PBMCs. This sequence originates from a human donor in good health. Written as DNA, the CDR3 is TGTGCCAGCAGTTTCTTGGGCGGGAGCGAGCATACGCAGTATTTT. Its translation: CASSFLGGSEHTQYF.